This T cell receptor (beta chain) was observed in a study of blood T cell repertoires in COVID-19 (dated by TCRdb to about 2020). Study-level background: Samples covering the acute and convalescent phases of COVID-19 were provided by collaborators in the United States, Italy and Spain. The repertoires were made available in a free public database intended to serve as a resource for research on the immune response to SARS-CoV-2. The samples were drawn from the first 160 participants of the ongoing ImmuneRACE study and from under 1,500 subjects provided by 6 global collaborators. Nearly every sample came with metadata listing a de-identified subject ID, COVID-19 status, age in years and sex. Subjects who had been exposed to COVID-19, were actively infected with it, or had recovered from it provided the deeply sampled blood TCRbeta repertoires that made up the dataset. The prospective study material was composed of cDNA or gDNA derived from T cells, B-cell-depleted T cells, or PBMCs. Where available, HLA class I and class II types were taken from metadata supplied by the sample provider and were not determined by assay-based typing. The investigation overall reported the following: The amount of clinical and demographic metadata varied by source and participant and was provided uncurated.

With respect to this clone: Its antigen is currently not known. No per-base quality is available; no much larger clone lies one base away. Other DNA sequences in the sample encode the same CDR3.

TCRbeta CDR3 regions were amplified from genomic DNA by means of the immunoSEQ Assay, a bias-controlled multiplex PCR. The original pipeline was this. Within the assay, amplification of reference gene primers was used to estimate how many nucleated cells each sample contained. To quantify the absolute abundance of each unique TCRbeta CDR3 rearrangement, sequence reads were collapsed and filtered. For each sample, productive Simpson clonality was calculated as the square root of Simpson's diversity index over productive rearrangements. TCRdb carries this immuneACCESS record with in-frame sequences only. Its versions omit some clonotypes, under half of them owing to an unresolved V gene in the studies checked, with the rest unexplained. That table is the source of V, J and clone size, and D and trimming were worked out from the DNA. Within this sample are more than 65,000 clones, with roughly 89% of them counted one time only. Clones ranked in the top ten supply 3.5% to 4% of the sample.

CDR1 and CDR2 were assigned from the germline V gene as SGHRS and YFSETQ. Trimming costs V 0 bases and J 5 bases, and their ends lie 11 bases apart. Including the terminal cysteine and phenylalanine, the CDR3 comprises 14 residues. The DNA shown is the 42-base CDR3, in frame from base 1. Whole blood was collected in K2EDTA tubes by collaborating institutions according to the institutions' own protocols. For TCRbeta analysis, collaborator samples were shipped as frozen whole blood, as isolated PBMCs, or as DNA extracted from either sample type. The sample comprised peripheral blood. The rearrangement combines TRBV5-1 with TRBJ1-1; 5 matching bases give a weak D call of TRBD1. This TCR was sampled from a man aged 50 to 60 with acute or convalescent COVID-19. The DNA sequence reads TGCGCCAGCAGCTTGGGGCAGGGTGGGACTGAAGCTTTCTTT. This encodes CASSLGQGGTEAFF.